The entry below describes one T cell receptor beta chain. This entry belongs to a study of cytotoxic CD8 clonotypes in ibrutinib-treated CLL. Sequencing used immunoSEQ multiplex PCR; TCRdb keeps in-frame clones, though not all of them. The data show approximately 53,000 clones, 70% to 90% seen once. The V end was cut by 6 bases, the J end by 3 bases, with 11 bases between. CDR1 and CDR2 from the germline V gene are MNHEY and SVGAGI. The CDR3 totals 13 residues. V usage is TRBV6-5 and J usage is TRBJ2-5; tentatively, D is TRBD1 or TRBD2 (5 bases each). The sequencing used PBMCs, collected after 24 months of ibrutinib treatment. The source of this sequence is a human donor with chronic lymphocytic leukemia. The CDR3 DNA is TGTGCCAGCAGGAACCGGGACGAAGAGACCCAGTACTTC. Translating gives CASRNRDEETQYF.